The clone carrying this TCR beta chain was found a few times. Antigen: not known. Germline values: CDR1 SGHAT, CDR2 FQNNGV. CDR3 length equals 15 residues. Losses at the gene ends were 5 bases for V and 5 bases for J; bases not matched to a gene: 10. These data are taken from a study of regulatory T cells in long-lasting Graves disease. Described time point: persistent/refractory GD, antithyroid drugs over 5 years with positive TRAb. From PBMCs, RNA was extracted and then used to make the TCR library. Investigators prepared the TCR beta libraries by applying iRepertoire HTBI primers and Arm-PCR of CDR3 regions. TCRdb independently ran MiXCR on the multiplex PCR reads; one entry per CDR3 protein. The data show 350,000 to 450,000 distinct CDR3 sequences, roughly 25% seen once. Study-level points and caveats: Persistent disease samples used TRBV28, TRBJ1-2 and TRBJ2-5 preferentially.

The receptor comes from a woman in her 40s with Graves disease. Material: peripheral blood mononuclear cells (PBMCs), obtained when the disease was refractory, from a patient treated with antithyroid drugs. The rearrangement uses TRBV11-2 and TRBJ2-7, with TRBD1 matching 9 bases. This CDR3 is CASSPTGQGHNEQYF. For the CDR3, the DNA is TGTGCCAGCAGCCCAACGGGACAGGGTCATAACGAGCAGTACTTC.